The 29 T cell receptor beta chains reported below all come from one sample, sequenced in a study of blood T cell repertoires in COVID-19. Assay: immunoSEQ multiplex PCR; the TCRdb copy retains only in-frame clones and omits some. The table lists 200,000 to 250,000 clones, approximately 91% of them singletons. The sequenced sample consisted of peripheral blood. These receptors originate from a man aged 55-75 years who had recovered from COVID-19.

The chain joins TRBV2 to TRBJ2-1; no clear D gene. Trimming cost V 4 bases and J 6 bases, with 13 bases left between them. This CDR3 region has 14 residues. Germline V lookup: CDR1 SNHLY, CDR2 FYNNEI. In DNA form, the CDR3 reads TGTGCCAGCAGTGTCCGATCAATACTCAATGAGCAGTTCTTC. It is translated as CASSVRSILNEQFF.

V usage is TRBV18 and J usage is TRBJ1-1, with no clear D. CDR3 size: 12 residues. With 2 bases removed from V and 5 bases from J, the gap between germline ends came to 6 bases. Germline CDR1 is KGHSH and CDR2 is LQKENI. As DNA, the CDR3 is TGTGCCAGCTCACCAGTTGAGACTGAAGCTTTCTTT. Its protein product is CASSPVETEAFF.

V usage is TRBV11-3 and J usage is TRBJ2-7, with a weak D call TRBD1 (6 bases). From germline, CDR1 is SGHNT and CDR2 YENEEA. V gave up 6 bases and J gave up 4 bases, with 13 bases separating them. This CDR3 contains 13 residues. CDR3 sequence (DNA): TGTGCCAGCAGTTGGACAGCCGGATACGAGCAGTACTTC. It codes for CASSWTAGYEQYF.

The gene calls are TRBV10-2 and TRBJ1-1; D might be TRBD1 (6 bases). This CDR3 region has 14 residues. V was shortened by 4 bases and J by 3 bases, with 12 bases between the two germline ends. Germline CDR1 and CDR2: WSHSY and SAAADI. CDR3 sequence (DNA): TGCGCCAGCAGTGGTAGAGGGGGGGACACTGAAGCTTTCTTT. Translation gives CASSGRGGDTEAFF.

This sequence joins TRBV12-5 and TRBJ2-3; 8 nucleotides agree with TRBD2. The V gene end was trimmed by 4 bases and the J gene end by 4 bases; junction bases not matched to a gene: 7. This CDR3 contains 15 residues. Germline V gene lookup returns CDR1 LGHNT and CDR2 FRNRAP. CDR3: CASGSSGGPSDTQYF. CDR3 sequence (DNA): TGTGCTAGTGGTTCTTCGGGAGGGCCCTCAGATACGCAGTATTTT.

The chain is built from TRBV27 and TRBJ2-5, with D hard to call. The germline CDR1 and CDR2 sequences are MNHEY and SMNVEV (reference sequence). Trimming took off 8 bases at V and 3 bases at J, with 10 bases between the two ends. The CDR3 contains 12 residues. CDR3 nucleotides: TGTGCCAGCGAGGAACGTAAAGAGACCCAGTACTTC. Translating gives CASEERKETQYF.

This chain connects TRBV5-1 to TRBJ2-5, with 9 bases aligning to TRBD2. The CDR3 totals 16 residues. J gave up 2 bases and V 0 bases, and 5 bases lay outside the gene matches. Germline loops: CDR1 SGHRS, CDR2 YFSETQ. The CDR3 region is CASSLAASGNQETQYF. Here the CDR3 DNA reads TGCGCCAGCAGCTTGGCGGCTAGCGGGAATCAAGAGACCCAGTACTTC. The entire variable domain, with the rest obtained from reference TRBV5-1 and TRBJ2-5, is as follows: KAGVTQTPRYLIKTRGQQVTLSCSPISGHRSVSWYQQTPGQGLQFLFEYFSETQRNKGNFPGRFSGRQFSNSRSEMNVSTLELGDSALYLCASSLAASGNQETQYFGPGTRLLVL.

The J gene is TRBJ1-5, the V gene TRBV29-1; D is unresolved. Germline lookup yields CDR1 SQVTM and CDR2 ANQGSEA. The V gene lost 4 bases and the J gene lost 0 bases, with 7 bases spanning the gap. This CDR3 contains 13 residues. The CDR3 bases are TGCAGCGTTGCTGAGAATAGCAATCAGCCCCAGCATTTT. Translation gives CSVAENSNQPQHF.

The V call is TRBV19, the J call TRBJ1-5; 7 nucleotides agree with TRBD1. Losses at the gene ends were 6 bases for V and 1 base for J; bases not matched to a gene: 9. Germline-derived CDR1 and CDR2 are LNHDA and SQIVND (reference sequence). The CDR3 has 16 residues. In DNA, the CDR3 is TGTGCCAGTAGGCCTATCCGGGACAGCAGCAATCAGCCCCAGCATTTT. This codes for CASRPIRDSSNQPQHF.

This rearrangement joins TRBV21-1 to TRBJ2-7; TRBD2, the D gene given by the table, was not confirmed from the DNA. TRBV21-1 is shown as a pseudogene. This CDR3 is built from 15 residues. The CDR3 spells CASSKEEASPYEQYF. In DNA, the CDR3 is TGTGCCAGCAGCAAAGAGGAGGCCAGCCCCTACGAGCAGTACTTC.

The table lists this clone with a count of one. The chain recombines TRBV18 with TRBJ1-1; D is possibly TRBD1 (6 bases). CDR1 is KGHSH and CDR2 is LQKENI in the germline V gene. Trimming cost V 4 bases and J 1 base, with 13 bases left between them. The CDR3 has 15 residues. The CDR3 bases are TGTGCCAGCTCACAAAACCAGGGGAAGAACACTGAAGCTTTCTTT. Translated, it gives CASSQNQGKNTEAFF.

The chain links TRBV18 to TRBJ1-5, with unresolved D. This CDR3 contains 13 residues. The V and J ends lost 4 bases and 9 bases respectively, with 13 bases between them. CDR1 is KGHSH and CDR2 is LQKENI in the germline V gene. DNA of the CDR3: TGTGCCAGCTCACGCGGACTGCTCAGGCCCCAGCATTTT. Translation: CASSRGLLRPQHF.

The gene calls are TRBV19 and TRBJ2-3, with 13 bases lining up with TRBD2. J lost 5 bases, V lost 8 bases, and 4 bases had no gene match. Germline assignment: CDR1 LNHDA and CDR2 SQIVND (reference sequence). The CDR3 extends over 14 amino acids. This CDR3 reads CASRTSGSIDTQYF. DNA for the CDR3: TGTGCCAGTCGGACTAGCGGGAGTATAGATACGCAGTATTTT.

V gene TRBV30 combines with J gene TRBJ2-3, with D uncertain. The CDR3 covers 14 residues. The V end lost 2 bases, the J end lost 2 bases, and 11 bases lay between the germline ends. Germline values: CDR1 GTSNPN, CDR2 SVGIG (reference sequence). The CDR3 region is CAWSPGSNTDTQYF. DNA for the CDR3: TGTGCCTGGAGTCCAGGATCGAACACAGATACGCAGTATTTT.

CDR3 region: CASSSGRGAFF. CDR3 bases: TGTGCCAGCAGTTCCGGACGGGGGGCGTTTTTT. The chain is built from TRBV2 and TRBJ1-4, with D maybe TRBD1 (6 bases). Germline CDR1 reads SNHLY; CDR2 reads FYNNEI. The V gene lost 5 bases and the J gene lost 16 bases, with 14 bases spanning the gap. The CDR3 extends over 11 amino acids.

The CDR3: CASSLLPKGAGETQYF. The CDR3 DNA sequence: TGTGCCAGCAGCTTGCTCCCGAAGGGGGCGGGAGAGACCCAGTACTTC. This sequence joins TRBV5-7 and TRBJ2-5; 7 bases map to TRBD1. TRBV5-7 is treated as an ORF (open reading frame) with a function not yet certain. Germline trimming cut 1 base from V and 4 bases from J; bases unmatched to any gene: 10. The CDR3 spans 16 residues.

The V gene is TRBV7-2, the J gene TRBJ1-4; D is uncertain. V lost 6 bases and J 3 bases, leaving 11 bases between the germline ends. The CDR3 is made up of 14 amino acids. The germline gives CDR1 SGHTA, CDR2 FQGNSA. The CDR3 DNA reads TGTGCCAGCAGACAACCGGGAGCTAATGAAAAACTGTTTTTT. Protein product: CASRQPGANEKLFF. Supplemented by reference TRBV7-2 and TRBJ1-4, the full variable domain reads GAGVSQSPSNKVTEKGKDVELRCDPISGHTALYWYRQSLGQGLEFLIYFQGNSAPDKSGLPSDRFSAERTGGSVSTLTIQRTQQEDSAVYLCASRQPGANEKLFFGSGTQLSVL.

V and J are TRBV29-1 and TRBJ1-5; 9 positions agree with TRBD1. Losses at the gene ends were 6 bases for V and 3 bases for J; bases not matched to a gene: 6. The length of the CDR3 is 14 residues. The germline V gene encodes CDR1 SQVTM and CDR2 ANQGSEA. CDR3 nucleotides: TGCAGCGTATCCGGGACAGGGACCAATCAGCCCCAGCATTTT. Translated: CSVSGTGTNQPQHF. Based on the CDR3 plus reference TRBV29-1 and TRBJ1-5, the full variable domain is SAVISQKPSRDICQRGTSLTIQCQVDSQVTMMFWYRQQPGQSLTLIATANQGSEATYESGFVIDKFPISRPNLTFSTLTVSNMSPEDSSIYLCSVSGTGTNQPQHFGDGTRLSIL.

The chain couples TRBV7-3 to TRBJ2-5; 14 bases fit TRBD2. The germline V gene has CDR1 SGHTA and CDR2 FQGTGA. V dropped 2 bases and J dropped 12; count of bases not matched to a gene: 8. CDR3 length: 15 residues. In nucleotides, the CDR3 is TGTGCCAGCAGCTTATCGGGACTAGCGGGGGCCCCTAAGTACTTC. Encoded protein: CASSLSGLAGAPKYF.

The CDR3 loop reads CASSLQAGRTYEQYF. In nucleotides, the CDR3 is TGTGCCAGCAGTCTACAAGCGGGGAGAACCTACGAGCAGTACTTC. The V and J genes are TRBV6-5 and TRBJ2-7; TRBD2 matches 7 bases. Germline V CDR1 and CDR2: MNHEY, SVGAGI. V lost 5 bases to trimming and J lost 2 bases; unmatched junction nucleotides: 9. The length of the CDR3 is 15 residues.

The rearrangement joins TRBV19 to TRBJ2-3; 13 nucleotides align to TRBD2. The CDR3 has 14 residues. With 10 bases clipped from V and 3 bases from J, the junction kept 4 bases outside the gene matches. From germline, CDR1 is LNHDA and CDR2 SQIVND (reference sequence). This CDR3 is CATSTSGRTDTQYF. CDR3 bases: TGTGCCACCTCGACTAGCGGGAGGACAGATACGCAGTATTTT.

The chain uses TRBV4-1 and TRBJ1-1; D possibly corresponds to TRBD1 (5 bases). The CDR3 has 16 amino acids. Germline values: CDR1 MGHRA, CDR2 YSYEKL. The V end was cut by 8 bases, the J end by 7 bases, with 26 bases between. This CDR3 is CASPNAAGRRMIEAFF. The CDR3 DNA follows: TGCGCCAGCCCCAACGCGGCAGGGAGGAGGATGATTGAAGCTTTCTTT.

The chain's CDR3 is CASSQGTAAPSQETQYF. Here the CDR3 DNA reads TGTGCCAGCAGCCAAGGGACAGCGGCACCGTCCCAAGAGACCCAGTACTTC. The rearrangement links TRBV3-1 (or the pseudogene TRBV3-2) to TRBJ2-5, with D maybe TRBD1 (6 bases). This CDR3 comprises 17 residues. Trimming removed 1 base from V and 1 base from J, with 16 bases in between. Germline-derived CDR1 and CDR2 are LGHDT and YNNKEL (reference sequence).

This clone has just a few counts. V usage is TRBV9 and J usage is TRBJ2-3; D is perhaps TRBD2 (7 bases). The V end was cut by 2 bases, the J end by 6 bases, with 16 bases between. The germline V gene has CDR1 SGDLS and CDR2 YYNGEE. The CDR3 contains 15 residues. CDR3 sequence (DNA): TGTGCCAGCAGCGTGGAGGCGGGGGCTCGGGATACGCAGTATTTT. This translates into CASSVEAGARDTQYF.

The genes are TRBV29-1 and TRBJ2-7; D is possibly TRBD1 (5 bases). The CDR3 is made up of 14 amino acids. Germline V gives CDR1 SQVTM, CDR2 ANQGSEA. Trimming stripped 6 bases from V and 1 base from J, with 16 bases between. The CDR3 DNA sequence: TGCAGCGTCAGAGTGGCAGGGCTATCCTACGAGCAGTACTTC. It translates to CSVRVAGLSYEQYF.

This chain connects TRBV27 to TRBJ1-5, with 11 bases identical to TRBD1. Looked up from germline, CDR1 is MNHEY and CDR2 is SMNVEV (reference sequence). With V trimmed by 6 bases and J by 2 bases, 6 bases remained unmatched. This CDR3 is built from 16 residues. The CDR3, as DNA: TGTGCCAGCAGCCGGGACAGGGGGTTCGGCAATCAGCCCCAGCATTTT. This encodes CASSRDRGFGNQPQHF.

The chain is built from TRBV5-1 and TRBJ1-3; TRBD1 might be the D (6 bases). Germline values: CDR1 SGHRS, CDR2 YFSETQ. Trimming stripped 4 bases from V and 1 base from J, with 9 bases between. The CDR3 consists of 14 residues. In DNA, the CDR3 is TGCGCCAGCAGCCCGGGGACATCTGGAAACACCATATATTTT. Translating it yields CASSPGTSGNTIYF.

The sample holds one count of this clone. The rearrangement uses TRBV12-5 and TRBJ1-2; 11 bases fit TRBD1. CDR3 size: 15 residues. V was clipped by 2 bases and J by 8 bases; unmatched bases: 7. CDR1 LGHNT and CDR2 FRNRAP come from the germline V gene. This chain's CDR3 is CASGLRGQGVRGYTF. DNA for the CDR3: TGTGCTAGTGGTTTGCGGGGACAGGGGGTCCGGGGCTACACCTTC. The complete variable domain, with remaining parts taken from reference TRBV12-5 and TRBJ1-2, reads DARVTQTPRHKVTEMGQEVTMRCQPILGHNTVFWYRQTMMQGLELLAYFRNRAPLDDSGMPKDRFSAEMPDATLATLKIQPSEPRDSAVYFCASGLRGQGVRGYTFGSGTRLTVV.

CDR3 coding DNA: TGTGCCAGCAGGCCCAGGGACACTGAAGCTTTCTTT. Protein product: CASRPRDTEAFF. V and J are TRBV12-3 or TRBV12-4 and TRBJ1-1, with TRBD1 as a possible D gene (5 bases). The CDR3 has 12 amino acids. V lost 6 bases and J 3 bases, leaving 8 bases between the germline ends.